The source of this T cell receptor (beta chain) is a study of Ad26.COV2.S vaccination and SARS-CoV-2 variants. For the study at large: Intramuscularly, Ad26.COV2.S was given either once or twice, 56 days apart.

For this clone: Its antigen is currently unknown.

Points from the study as a whole: Vaccine and placebo recipients had comparable breadth of non-spike TCRs.

Some clones are missing from TCRdb's copy, which holds only in-frame ones; the method was immunoSEQ multiplex PCR. Of 350,000 to 500,000 clones in the sample, over 75% were seen once. As for treatment: some 20 received Ad26.COV2.S at low or high dose, single or two shots; roughly five received placebo; per-sample allocation not given. All samples were drawn on day 63, counting from the first vaccine or placebo injection. The sequencing here drew on peripheral blood, taken in a trial of Ad26.COV2.S vaccine versus placebo. The sequence came from a person aged 18-60 years who received the Ad26.COV2.S COVID-19 vaccine or a placebo.

CDR3 region: CASSSISATYEQYF. The DNA of the CDR3 is TGTGCCAGCAGTTCTATTTCCGCAACCTACGAGCAGTACTTC. This rearrangement joins TRBV27 to TRBJ2-7; D is undetermined. The length of the CDR3 is 14 residues. V lost 4 bases to trimming and J lost 2 bases, with 12 bases between them. Germline V lookup: CDR1 MNHEY, CDR2 SMNVEV (reference sequence).